The present entry profiles one TCR beta chain with its context. Its target is not known. The data were obtained in a study of shared clonotypes between healthy human individuals. Study in general: Samples came from two female and three male donors aged 18 to 49. Findings of the study overall: Limitation of the genetic and exposure-history diversity represented came from the few donors.

Germline V gives CDR1 LNHDA, CDR2 SQIVND (reference sequence). This CDR3 spans 14 amino acids. The junction had 9 bases not matched to a gene; V was cut back by 3 bases and J by 11 bases. This was a deep-level run. The assay was immunoSEQ multiplex PCR, and TCRdb's table has in-frame clones only and misses some. The table records hundreds of thousands of clones, about 80% of them present only once. The chain is built from TRBV19 and TRBJ2-1; 8 positions match TRBD1. The origin of this receptor is a woman aged 40 to 49 in good health. Some clones in this sample may be carry-over from other donors' samples. Sequencing was performed on PBMCs. The CDR3 spells CASSILGQAVQQFF. CDR3 nucleotide sequence: TGTGCCAGTAGTATTTTGGGACAGGCTGTACAGCAGTTCTTC.